A single sample gave rise to the 9 T cell receptor beta chains below, sequenced in a study of T cell repertoires in cytomegalovirus infection. TCRdb re-derived calls from the reads in MiXCR, one entry per CDR3 protein. This table holds around 530,000 distinct CDR3 sequences, 15% to 20% found once. The specimen sequenced was CD8+ T cells from PBMCs. These receptors were taken from a human donor in good health (CMV status not recorded). Some clones in this sample may be carry-over from other donors' samples.

In this sample, this clonotype turned up many times. The chain couples TRBV28 to TRBJ1-1; no clear D. Germline V CDR1 and CDR2: MDHEN, SYDVKM. The CDR3 totals 14 residues. The V end was cut by 8 bases, the J end by 1 base, with 14 bases between. CDR3 region: CASVRYRSNTEAFF. CDR3 in DNA: TGTGCCAGCGTTAGGTACAGATCGAACACTGAAGCTTTCTTT.

This clonotype occurred many times. This rearrangement joins TRBV2 to TRBJ2-3, with a weak D call TRBD2 (5 bases). The ends were cut back, 1 base at V and 0 bases at J, with 11 bases in the middle. CDR1 is SNHLY, CDR2 FYNNEI, per germline. This CDR3 has 16 residues. This CDR3 reads CASSEVASRSTDTQYF. CDR3 DNA: TGTGCCAGCAGTGAAGTGGCTAGCCGTAGCACAGATACGCAGTATTTT.

As to this clonotype: A read error may account for a junction end that differs from germline. The rearrangement uses TRBV27 and TRBJ1-3; no firm D call. Looked up from germline, CDR1 is MNHEY and CDR2 is SMNVEV (reference sequence). The length of the CDR3 is 11 residues. CDR3 nucleotides: TGTGCCAGCAGTTTCTCGGCGGCCCGGGGATTT. It yields the protein CASSFSAARGF.

This clonotype was observed a handful of times. This chain joins TRBV4-1 and TRBJ2-7; 7 bases are a match to TRBD1. The V segment lost 0 bases and the J segment 0 bases; nucleotides outside the gene matches: 5. The CDR3 sequence is 16 residues long. Germline V gene data show CDR1 as MGHRA and CDR2 as YSYEKL. The CDR3 loop is CASSQEPGGSSYEQYF. CDR3 sequence (DNA): TGCGCCAGCAGCCAAGAACCAGGGGGTTCCTCCTACGAGCAGTACTTC.

This clonotype was recorded at least ten times. Here the CDR3 reads CASTLGLAGVYEQYF. The DNA of the CDR3 is TGTGCCAGCACCTTGGGACTAGCGGGAGTATACGAGCAGTACTTC. The chain links TRBV12-3 or TRBV12-4 to TRBJ2-7, with TRBD2 matching over 14 bases. This CDR3 has 15 amino acids. V gave up 7 bases and J gave up 4 bases; unmatched junction bases: 6.

In its sample, this clonotype was seen a few times. V gene TRBV27 combines with J gene TRBJ2-3; D is tentatively TRBD1 or TRBD2 (5 bases each). CDR3 size: 18 residues. In germline, CDR1 is MNHEY, CDR2 SMNVEV (reference sequence). V was clipped by 2 bases and J by 0 bases, with 18 bases between them. The CDR3 nucleotides are TGTGCCAGCAGTTTACAAACAGTGTGGGACCAAAGCACAGATACGCAGTATTTT. This codes for CASSLQTVWDQSTDTQYF.

Turning to this clonotype: A single base separates this from a much larger clone, so it may be a read error. The rearrangement joins TRBV14 to TRBJ2-7, with D possibly called TRBD1 or TRBD2 (5 bases each). Trimming left V 5 bases short and J 3 bases short, with 14 bases between. Germline lookup yields CDR1 SGHDN and CDR2 FVKESK. The CDR3 has 14 residues. In DNA, the CDR3 is TGTGCCAGCAGCAAAGGGGTGGGGGTCTACGAGCAGTACTTC. It translates to CASSKGVGVYEQYF.

This clonotype has at least ten counts. The rearrangement links TRBV7-8 to TRBJ1-2; D call uncertain. Germline V CDR1 and CDR2: SGHVS, FQNEAQ. The CDR3 covers 17 residues. Trimming left V 1 base short and J 3 bases short, with 18 bases between. The CDR3 loop reads CASSLVDIRGTHYGYTF. CDR3 nucleotide sequence: TGTGCCAGCAGCTTAGTCGATATTCGGGGAACCCACTATGGCTACACCTTC. Using reference TRBV7-8 and TRBJ1-2 for the parts outside the CDR3, the full variable domain is GAGVSQSPRYKVAKRGQDVALRCDPISGHVSLFWYQQALGQGPEFLTYFQNEAQLDKSGLPSDRFFAERPEGSVSTLKIQRTQQEDSAVYLCASSLVDIRGTHYGYTFGSGTRLTVV.

This clonotype was recorded a few times. The chain recombines TRBV20-1 with TRBJ2-6, with no clear D. Germline V CDR1 and CDR2: DFQATT, SNEGSKA (reference sequence). Trimming left V 6 bases short and J 0 bases short, with 15 bases between. This CDR3 spans 16 amino acids. In DNA, the CDR3 is TGCAGTGCGAATCCGGTACGACTCTCTGGGGCCAACGTCCTGACTTTC. This encodes CSANPVRLSGANVLTF.